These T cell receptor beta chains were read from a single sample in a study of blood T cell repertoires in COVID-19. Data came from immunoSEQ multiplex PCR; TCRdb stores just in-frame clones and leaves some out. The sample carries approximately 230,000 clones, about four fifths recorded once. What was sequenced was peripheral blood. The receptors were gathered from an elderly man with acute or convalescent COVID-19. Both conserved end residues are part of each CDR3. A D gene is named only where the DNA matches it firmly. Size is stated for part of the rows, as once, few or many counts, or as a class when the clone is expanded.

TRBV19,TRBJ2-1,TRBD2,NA,TGTGCCAGTAGCACTCCCGGGACTAGAAACAATGAGCAGTTCTTC,CASSTPGTRNNEQFF
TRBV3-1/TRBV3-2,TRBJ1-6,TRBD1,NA,TGTGCCAGCAGCCAATCGATCGGGACAGGGGGGAATTCACCCCTCCACTTT,CASSQSIGTGGNSPLHF
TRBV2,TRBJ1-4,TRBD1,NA,TGTGCCAGCAGTCGACAGGGGAGGTCTAATGAAAAACTGTTTTTT,CASSRQGRSNEKLFF
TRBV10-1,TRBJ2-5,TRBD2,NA,TGCGCCAGCAAAAAAAGGACTAGCGGCACAGAGACCCAGTACTTC,CASKKRTSGTETQYF
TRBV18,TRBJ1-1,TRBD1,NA,TGTGCCAGCTCATCGACAGGGGGCACTGAAGCTTTCTTT,CASSSTGGTEAFF
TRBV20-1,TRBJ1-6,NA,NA,TGCAGTGCTAGTCCTAGCTCCTATAATTCACCCCTCCACTTT,CSASPSSYNSPLHF
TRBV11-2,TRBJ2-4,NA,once,TGTGCCAGCAGCTTAGAGGTGGTTAGCAAAAACATTCAGTACTTC,CASSLEVVSKNIQYF
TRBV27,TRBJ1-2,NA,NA,TGTGCCAGCAGTGGACACGTTAACTATGGCTACACCTTC,CASSGHVNYGYTF
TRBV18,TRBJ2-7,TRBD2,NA,TGTGCCAGCTCACCGCAGCGGGACCTCGGCCCCTACGAGCAGTACTTC,CASSPQRDLGPYEQYF
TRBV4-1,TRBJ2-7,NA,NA,TGCGCCAGCAGCCAAGGGACAGTGGGCTCCTACGAGCAGTACTTC,CASSQGTVGSYEQYF
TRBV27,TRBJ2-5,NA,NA,TGTGCCAGCTACGATTCAGGGCAGACCCAGTACTTC,CASYDSGQTQYF
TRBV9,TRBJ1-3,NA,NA,TGTGCCAGCAACGAAGGGGGGGGAGCAAACACCATATATTTT,CASNEGGGANTIYF
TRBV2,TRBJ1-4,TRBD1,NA,TGTGCCAGCACCTTGGGCAGGGGGGATGAAAAACTGTTTTTT,CASTLGRGDEKLFF
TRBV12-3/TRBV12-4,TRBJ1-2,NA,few,TGTGCCAGCAGTTTAGATAGTAGCTATGGCTACACCTTC,CASSLDSSYGYTF
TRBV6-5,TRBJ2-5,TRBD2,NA,TGTGCCAGCAGTCGAGCGGGGGGGCGGGAGACCCAGTACTTC,CASSRAGGRETQYF
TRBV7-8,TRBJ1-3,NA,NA,TGTGCCAGCACCTCGTTCTCGAGGATCTCTGGAAACACCATATATTTT,CASTSFSRISGNTIYF
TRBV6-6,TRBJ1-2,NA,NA,TGTGCCAGCAGTCCACAGGGCCTTAACTATGGCTACACCTTC,CASSPQGLNYGYTF
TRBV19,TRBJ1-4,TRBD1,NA,TGTGCCAGTAGGAGGGACAGTGCAACTAATGAAAAACTGTTTTTT,CASRRDSATNEKLFF
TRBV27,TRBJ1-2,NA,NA,TGTGCCAGCAGTTTCCACCCGGCTAACTATGGCTACACCTTC,CASSFHPANYGYTF
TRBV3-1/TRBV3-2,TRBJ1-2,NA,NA,TGTGCCAGCAGCCAAGATGGCCTAAGGGGGACTAGTGGCTACACCTTC,CASSQDGLRGTSGYTF
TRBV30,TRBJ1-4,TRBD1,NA,TGTGCCTGGAGGGACAGGTCTCACGAAAAACTGTTTTTT,CAWRDRSHEKLFF
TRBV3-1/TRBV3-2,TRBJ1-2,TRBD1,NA,TGTGCCAGCAGCCAAGGGGCGGGACAGGGGCACTATGGCTACACCTTC,CASSQGAGQGHYGYTF
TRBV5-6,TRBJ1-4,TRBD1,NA,TGTGCCAGCAGCCCCGGGACAGCGTCGAATGAAAAACTGTTTTTT,CASSPGTASNEKLFF
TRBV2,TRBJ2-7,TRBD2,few,TGTGCCAGCAAGGGACTAGCGTACGAGCAGTACTTC,CASKGLAYEQYF
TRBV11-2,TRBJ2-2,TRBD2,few,TGTGCCAGCAGCTTCCGACTAGCGGGAGCGTCCGGGGAGCTGTTTTTT,CASSFRLAGASGELFF
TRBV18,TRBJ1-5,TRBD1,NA,TGTGCCAGCTCACCCGGGACAGGGGACTTAGGTCAGCCCCAGCATTTT,CASSPGTGDLGQPQHF
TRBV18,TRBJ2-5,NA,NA,TGTGCCAGCTCACCCGGACAGGGAGGGGAGACCCAGTACTTC,CASSPGQGGETQYF
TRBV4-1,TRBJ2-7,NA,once,TGCGCCAGCAGCCAAGATTGGAGGGAGCGTGGGGGCTCCTACGAGCAGTACTTC,CASSQDWRERGGSYEQYF
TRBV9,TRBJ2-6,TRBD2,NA,TGTGCCAGCAGCGTAGGCGCGGGAGTGCTTGGGGCCAACGTCCTGACTTTC,CASSVGAGVLGANVLTF
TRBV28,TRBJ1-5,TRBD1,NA,TGTGCCAGCACCGGGACAGGGGGGGTGAATAGCAATCAGCCCCAGCATTTT,CASTGTGGVNSNQPQHF
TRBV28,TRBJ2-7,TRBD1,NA,TGTGCCAGCAGCAAGACAGGGCCAAGGATCGAGCAGTACTTC,CASSKTGPRIEQYF
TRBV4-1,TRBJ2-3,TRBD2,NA,TGCGCCAGCAGCCAAGATCTGCCTAGCGGAGTGAACACAGATACGCAGTATTTT,CASSQDLPSGVNTDTQYF
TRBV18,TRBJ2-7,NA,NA,TGTGCCAGCTCACCACCTTCGAGGTCCCCCTCCTACGAGCAGTACTTC,CASSPPSRSPSYEQYF
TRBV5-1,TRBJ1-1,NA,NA,TGCGCCAGCAGCTTGGATGAGGGTAACACTGAAGCTTTCTTT,CASSLDEGNTEAFF
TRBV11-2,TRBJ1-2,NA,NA,TGTGCCAGCAGCTTAGAGCGGGCAGGCTCTAACTATGGCTACACCTTC,CASSLERAGSNYGYTF
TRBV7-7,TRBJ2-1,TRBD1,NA,TGTGCTAGCAGCTTTTTCGGACAGGGCGATGAGCAGTTCTTC,CASSFFGQGDEQFF
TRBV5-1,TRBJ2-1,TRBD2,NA,TGCGCCAGCAGTTCGGCCGGGGGGTCCTTCAATGAGCAGTTCTTC,CASSSAGGSFNEQFF
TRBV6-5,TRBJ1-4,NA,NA,TGTGCCAGCACCCAGGGAACAGGGCCCAATGAAAAACTGTTTTTT,CASTQGTGPNEKLFF
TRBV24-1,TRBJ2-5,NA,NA,TGTGCCACCAGTTCGGGGGAGACCCAGTACTTC,CATSSGETQYF
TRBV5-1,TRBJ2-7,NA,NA,TGCGCCAGCAGCTTGTTTCTAGCGGGACAGGTCGAGCAGTACTTC,CASSLFLAGQVEQYF
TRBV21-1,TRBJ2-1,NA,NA,TGTGCCAGCAGCTCCCACAGGGCTGAGCAGTTCTTC,CASSSHRAEQFF
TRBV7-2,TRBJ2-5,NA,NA,TGTGCCAGCAGCTTAGAATCGTACCAAGAGACCCAGTACTTC,CASSLESYQETQYF
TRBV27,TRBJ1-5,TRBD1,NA,TGTGCCAGCAGACCAGGACAGGTGAGCAATCAGCCCCAGCATTTT,CASRPGQVSNQPQHF
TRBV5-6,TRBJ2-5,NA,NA,TGTGCCAGCAGCCAGATAGGGACACCACAAGAGACCCAGTACTTC,CASSQIGTPQETQYF
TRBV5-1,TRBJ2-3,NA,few,TGCGCCAGCAGCTTGGGCAAAGGGGCAGATACGCAGTATTTT,CASSLGKGADTQYF
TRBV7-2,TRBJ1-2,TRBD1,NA,TGTGCCAGCAGCTTCTTGACAGGGGGAACCTATGGCTACACCTTC,CASSFLTGGTYGYTF
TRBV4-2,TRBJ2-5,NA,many,TGTGCCAGCAGCCAAGGAGGGCCCCCAATAGAGACCCAGTACTTC,CASSQGGPPIETQYF
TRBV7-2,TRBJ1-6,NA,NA,TGTGCCAGCAGCTTGACAGGCCACAATTCACCCCTCCACTTT,CASSLTGHNSPLHF